This T cell receptor (beta chain) was documented in a study of T cells expressing NK-cell markers. TCRdb processed the 5' RACE reads again and assigns one entry to each CDR3 protein, with no DNA. The sample totals fewer than 200,000 distinct CDR3 sequences. Overall study findings and caveats: NKG2C+ dominant clonotypes from 6 or 7 donors made up about 1.0-7.0% of CD8+ T cells. These clonotypes, the leaders elsewhere, also led the CD3+CD56-NKG2C+ fraction in a few donors.

The CDR3 is 16 amino acids. Germline V gene data show CDR1 as SGHKS and CDR2 as YYEKEE (reference sequence). Comment on this clonotype: The antigen remains undetermined.

The source material was blood T cells: a sorted CD56 or NKG2C T cell subset, CD4+ or CD8+ T cells, or bulk PBMC T cells (not recorded which). V is TRBV5-5 and J is TRBJ1-4; TCRdb designates TRBD1, a call that cannot be tested without DNA. The TCR comes from a woman aged 18-70 years in good health. This chain's CDR3 is CASSSRPGQTNEKLFF.